This TCR beta chain came from a study of blood T cell repertoires in COVID-19. Overall study context: T cells, B-cell-depleted T cells, or PBMCs provided the cDNA or gDNA that served as material.

Original processing notes: From reference gene primer amplification, estimates of nucleated cell counts were derived. Some clones are missing from TCRdb's copy, which holds only in-frame ones; the method was immunoSEQ multiplex PCR. The DNA was the basis for D and trimming; V, J and clone size are from that table. The sample records around 260,000 clones, 90% to 95% being singletons. This CDR3 is 15 amino acids long. The V gene end was trimmed by 2 bases and the J gene end by 4 bases; junction bases not matched to a gene: 1. The germline V gene encodes CDR1 MNHEY and CDR2 SVGAGI. Enrolment of Seattle patients took place during active infection, and they were followed longitudinally.

This chain connects TRBV6-5 to TRBJ2-1; 11 nucleotides line up with TRBD2. The sequenced sample was peripheral blood. The sequence came from a woman aged 25 to 39 with COVID-19, enrolled during active disease. DNA for the CDR3: TGTGCCAGCAGTTACGGGACTAGCGGTTACAATGAGCAGTTCTTC. Amino acids: CASSYGTSGYNEQFF.